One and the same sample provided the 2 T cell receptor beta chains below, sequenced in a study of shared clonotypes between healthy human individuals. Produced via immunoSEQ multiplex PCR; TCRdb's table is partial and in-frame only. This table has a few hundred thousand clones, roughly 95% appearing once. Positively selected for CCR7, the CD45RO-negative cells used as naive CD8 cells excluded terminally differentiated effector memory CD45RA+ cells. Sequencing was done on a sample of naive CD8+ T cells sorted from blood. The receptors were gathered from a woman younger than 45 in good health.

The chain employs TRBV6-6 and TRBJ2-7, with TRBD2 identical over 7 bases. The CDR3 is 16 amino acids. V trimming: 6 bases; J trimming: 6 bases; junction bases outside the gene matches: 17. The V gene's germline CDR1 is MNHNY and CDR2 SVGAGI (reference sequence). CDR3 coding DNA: TGTGCCAGCAGCCAAAGGCGGGACTACCTGGTTGGCGAGCAGTACTTC. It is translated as CASSQRRDYLVGEQYF.

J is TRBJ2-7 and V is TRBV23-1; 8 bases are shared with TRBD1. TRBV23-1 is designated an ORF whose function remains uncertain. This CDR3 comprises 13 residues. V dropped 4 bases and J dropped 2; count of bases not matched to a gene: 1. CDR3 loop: CASSRQGTYEQYF. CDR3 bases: TGCGCCAGCAGTCGACAGGGGACCTACGAGCAGTACTTC.